The entry below describes one T cell receptor beta chain. Antigen specificity is unknown. This sample is part of a study of human T cells and chemical hapten exposure. Study background: Patients had diphenylcyclopropenone applied to the scalp weekly throughout the approximately 24-week study. It was small differences in pooled library volume that mainly caused per-sample TCR yields to vary. Study-wide points: Patch test score rose with PT1 expanded TCRs, significant at 8, 16, 32, not 4. Expanded TCRs produced significantly more large CDR3 similarity clusters than controls did.

Germline assignment: CDR1 SGHRS and CDR2 YFSETQ. Trimming cost V 5 bases and J 5 bases; bases outside gene matches: 12. The CDR3 is 16 amino acids. MiXCR, run by TCRdb on the RACE reads, gives a single entry per CDR3 protein. The sample consists of 330,000 or so distinct CDR3 sequences, under 6.5% of them appearing once. Time point meaning: patch test 2, 6 weeks after DPC sensitization. As to treatment: therapeutic diphenylcyclopropenone sensitization with weekly scalp DPC. The sequencing here drew on whole blood, taken in connection with sensitization to the hapten diphenylcyclopropenone (DPC). J is TRBJ1-3 and V is TRBV5-1, with TRBD1 matching 8 bases. The clonotype was recovered from a woman aged 18-30 years with alopecia areata. Some clones in this sample may be carry-over from other donors' samples. Here the CDR3 DNA reads TGCGCCAGCAGTAATTTGGGACAGGTGGGGAGAAACACCATATATTTT. Protein: CASSNLGQVGRNTIYF.